These 27 T cell receptor beta chains originate from one sample sequenced in a study of T cells in Graves' hyperthyroidism and ophthalmopathy. TCR beta CDR3 regions were amplified from RNA. First-round RT-PCR targeting the TCR CDR3 was performed with the HTBI primer set. From the multiplex PCR reads, TCRdb called clonotypes with MiXCR, one entry per CDR3 protein. This sample has 250,000 to 350,000 distinct CDR3 sequences, with about 18% found just once. The specimen was blood. The source of these receptors is a woman aged 55-70 years with Graves' ophthalmopathy.

This clonotype was detected a few times. The genes are TRBV5-1 and TRBJ2-2; possibly TRBD1 or TRBD2 for D (5 bases each). Trimming removed 0 bases at V and 6 bases at J, with 9 bases between. The CDR3 consists of 14 residues. Per the germline V gene, CDR1 is SGHRS and CDR2 is YFSETQ. The CDR3 protein is CASSLVPGPGELFF. As DNA, the CDR3 is TGCGCCAGCAGCTTGGTACCGGGGCCCGGGGAGCTGTTTTTT.

The chain links TRBV6-1 to TRBJ2-7, with D perhaps TRBD2 (6 bases). This CDR3 comprises 12 residues. Germline-derived CDR1 and CDR2 are MNHNS and SASEGT. V dropped 6 bases and J dropped 4 bases, with 10 bases sitting between them. Here the CDR3 reads CASRAGTYEQYF. The CDR3 bases are TGTGCCAGCAGGGCCGGGACTTACGAGCAGTACTTC.

In its sample, this clonotype was seen many times. This chain uses TRBV20-1 with TRBJ2-4; 9 nucleotides match TRBD2. The germline CDR1 and CDR2 sequences are DFQATT and SNEGSKA (reference sequence). After removal of 3 bases from V and 0 bases from J, the junction contained 3 bases not matched to a gene. The CDR3 length is 15 residues. CDR3 region: CSASLAGLAKNIQYF. CDR3 sequence (DNA): TGCAGTGCTAGTCTAGCGGGACTAGCCAAAAACATTCAGTACTTC.

This clonotype has ten or more counts. V and J are TRBV7-2 and TRBJ2-1; 8 positions agree with TRBD1. Unmatched junction bases numbered 1, after V lost 4 bases and J lost 2 bases. The germline V gene has CDR1 SGHTA and CDR2 FQGNSA. CDR3 length equals 14 residues. This chain's CDR3 is CASSWGQAYNEQFF. The CDR3 DNA reads TGTGCCAGCAGCTGGGGACAGGCCTACAATGAGCAGTTCTTC.

The chain joins TRBV6-1 to TRBJ1-2, with a possible D match to TRBD1 (6 bases). Germline V lookup: CDR1 MNHNS, CDR2 SASEGT. The CDR3 covers 14 residues. Trimming pared 1 base from V and 7 bases from J, leaving 13 bases between. In DNA, the CDR3 is TGTGCCAGCAGTGAAGTTGGGGGCTCCCCTGGCTACACCTTC. Amino acids: CASSEVGGSPGYTF.

The chain recombines TRBV5-1 with TRBJ2-1, with TRBD1 matching 8 bases. Trimming removed 0 bases from V and 2 bases from J; junction bases left unmatched: 4. The CDR3 has 16 amino acids. Germline V gives CDR1 SGHRS, CDR2 YFSETQ. The CDR3 nucleotides read TGCGCCAGCAGCTTGGTGGCAGGGGGCCCCTACAATGAGCAGTTCTTC. Its protein is CASSLVAGGPYNEQFF.

Remarks on this clonotype: A clone one base away is much larger, so this may be a read error. The chain employs TRBV20-1 and TRBJ2-7; 9 positions agree with TRBD1. The CDR3 loop spans 12 amino acids. V was pared by 5 bases and J by 2 bases, with 1 base of the junction left unmatched. Germline lookup yields CDR1 DFQATT and CDR2 SNEGSKA (reference sequence). The CDR3 loop is CSAWDRAYEQYF. In DNA, the CDR3 is TGCAGTGCTTGGGACAGGGCCTACGAGCAGTACTTC.

This clonotype was counted only a few times. The V gene is TRBV5-1, the J gene TRBJ2-1; 13 bases are shared with TRBD2. J was trimmed by 4 bases and V by 3 bases; bases with no gene match: 4. CDR3 length: 16 residues. Per the germline V gene, CDR1 is SGHRS and CDR2 is YFSETQ. CDR3 residues: CASSSRTSGRYNEQFF. CDR3 sequence (DNA): TGCGCCAGCAGCTCCAGGACTAGCGGGAGATACAATGAGCAGTTCTTC. Variable domain in full (rest from reference TRBV5-1 and TRBJ2-1): KAGVTQTPRYLIKTRGQQVTLSCSPISGHRSVSWYQQTPGQGLQFLFEYFSETQRNKGNFPGRFSGRQFSNSRSEMNVSTLELGDSALYLCASSSRTSGRYNEQFFGPGTRLTVL.

This rearrangement joins TRBV6-5 to TRBJ1-1; D remains ambiguous. The CDR3 loop spans 15 amino acids. CDR1 and CDR2 (germline): MNHEY, SVGAGI. V was pared by 0 bases and J by 1 base, with 9 bases between. CDR3 in amino acids: CASSYSFFRNTEAFF. Here the CDR3 DNA reads TGTGCCAGCAGTTACTCGTTTTTCAGGAACACTGAAGCTTTCTTT.

V and J are TRBV6-1 and TRBJ2-7; 9 positions match TRBD1. The germline CDR1 and CDR2 sequences are MNHNS and SASEGT. Trimming at V came to 5 bases and at J to 2 bases, leaving 4 bases not matched to a gene. The CDR3 is made up of 14 amino acids. The chain's CDR3 is CASSYNRGPYEQYF. As DNA, the CDR3 is TGTGCCAGCAGTTATAACAGGGGGCCCTACGAGCAGTACTTC.

This clonotype was seen many times. This chain connects TRBV28 to TRBJ2-1; 10 bases line up with TRBD2. After removal of 5 bases from V and 12 bases from J, the junction contained 4 bases not matched to a gene. The germline V gene has CDR1 MDHEN and CDR2 SYDVKM. The CDR3 runs to 12 residues. The CDR3 coding sequence is TGTGCCAGCAGTCCAGCGGGAGGGGGGCAGTTCTTC. Translating gives CASSPAGGGQFF.

Ten or more counts support this clonotype. The V and J genes are TRBV6-1 and TRBJ2-1; D unclear. The V gene's germline CDR1 is MNHNS and CDR2 SASEGT. V shed 7 bases and J shed 0 bases, with 16 bases lying between them. This CDR3 comprises 16 residues. Here the CDR3 reads CASKGFQSFSYNEQFF. The CDR3 nucleotides are TGTGCCAGCAAAGGGTTTCAGAGCTTCTCCTACAATGAGCAGTTCTTC.

The table lists this clonotype with a few counts. The chain carries TRBV6-2 or TRBV6-3 and TRBJ1-1; 9 nucleotides match TRBD1. Germline values: CDR1 MNHEY, CDR2 SVGEGT. J lost 3 bases, V lost 4 bases, and 6 bases had no gene match. The CDR3 covers 15 residues. The CDR3 coding sequence is TGTGCCAGCAGTTTTAACAGGGGGCGCGACACTGAAGCTTTCTTT. It specifies CASSFNRGRDTEAFF.

V is TRBV18 and J is TRBJ2-1; 8 bases fit TRBD1. This CDR3 spans 16 amino acids. CDR1 and CDR2 (germline): KGHSH, LQKENI. V shed 3 bases, J shed 5 bases, and the junction held 9 bases outside the gene matches. CDR3 nucleotide sequence: TGTGCCAGCTCACCGAGAGGGACAGGTATAAACAATGAGCAGTTCTTC. It codes for CASSPRGTGINNEQFF. Complete variable domain (other parts from reference TRBV18 and TRBJ2-1): NAGVMQNPRHLVRRRGQEARLRCSPMKGHSHVYWYRQLPEEGLKFMVYLQKENIIDESGMPKERFSAEFPKEGPSILRIQQVVRGDSAAYFCASSPRGTGINNEQFFGPGTRLTVL.

This clonotype has just a few counts. The chain couples TRBV12-3 or TRBV12-4 to TRBJ2-5, with D maybe TRBD2 (7 bases). The CDR3 has 14 residues. V was clipped by 5 bases and J by 5 bases, with 15 bases between them. CDR3 nucleotide sequence: TGTGCCAGCAGTCACGGGGGGCAGCTGGAGACCCAGTACTTC. Protein product: CASSHGGQLETQYF.

This clonotype was seen many times. The chain employs TRBV2 and TRBJ1-1; TRBD1 agrees at 7 bases. V shed 7 bases, J shed 8 bases, and the junction held 13 bases outside the gene matches. Germline V gives CDR1 SNHLY, CDR2 FYNNEI. CDR3 size: 14 residues. The CDR3 protein is CASIPSPRQGEAFF. In DNA form, the CDR3 reads TGTGCCAGCATCCCCTCTCCTAGACAGGGCGAAGCTTTCTTT.

This clonotype was found many times. This sequence joins TRBV6-2 or TRBV6-3 and TRBJ2-7; D not certain. V was trimmed by 6 bases and J by 4 bases, leaving 7 bases between them. This CDR3 is built from 11 residues. Germline V lookup: CDR1 MNHEY, CDR2 SVGEGT. CDR3 nucleotides: TGTGCCAGCAGATCCTCTTACGAGCAGTACTTC. This gives the protein CASRSSYEQYF.

This chain joins TRBV6-1 and TRBJ2-2; D perhaps matches TRBD1 (6 bases). Germline V gene sequence: CDR1 MNHNS, CDR2 SASEGT. V was clipped by 10 bases and J by 0 bases, with 9 bases between them. This CDR3 spans 13 amino acids. CDR3 residues: CATRTANTGELFF. CDR3 nucleotides: TGTGCCACCCGGACAGCGAACACCGGGGAGCTGTTTTTT.

The gene calls are TRBV20-1 and TRBJ2-2; 9 bases are a match to TRBD1. CDR1 DFQATT and CDR2 SNEGSKA come from the germline V gene (reference sequence). Germline trimming cut 4 bases from V and 2 bases from J; bases unmatched to any gene: 5. The CDR3 is 15 residues long. CDR3 bases: TGCAGTGCTACCAGGACAGGGGCAAACACCGGGGAGCTGTTTTTT. As protein: CSATRTGANTGELFF.

The table lists this clonotype with a few counts. The chain uses TRBV13 and TRBJ1-5; 7 positions agree with TRBD1. The CDR3 spans 17 residues. CDR1 PRHDT and CDR2 FYEKMQ come from the germline V gene (reference sequence). V shed 4 bases, J shed 2 bases, and the junction held 11 bases outside the gene matches. CDR3 sequence reads: CASSSNDRALGNQPQHF. As DNA, the CDR3 is TGTGCCAGCAGCTCGAACGACAGGGCTCTGGGCAATCAGCCCCAGCATTTT.

At least ten counts were recorded for this clonotype. The chain links TRBV12-3 or TRBV12-4 to TRBJ1-1; tentative D call: TRBD1 (6 bases). The V gene lost 5 bases and the J gene lost 3 bases, with 13 bases spanning the gap. The length of the CDR3 is 14 residues. Written as DNA, the CDR3 is TGTGCCAGCAGTCGAACAGGGAGGGACACTGAAGCTTTCTTT. As protein: CASSRTGRDTEAFF.

This clonotype was observed many times. V gene TRBV3-1 combines with J gene TRBJ1-3; D is unresolved. Germline values: CDR1 LGHDT, CDR2 YNNKEL (reference sequence). Between the trimmed V and J ends, which lost 4 bases and 3 bases, there was a span of 4 bases. The CDR3 is 12 residues long. CDR3 sequence (DNA): TGTGCCAGCAGCCCCTTTGGAAACACCATATATTTT. This codes for CASSPFGNTIYF.

There are many counts of this clonotype. This chain links TRBV7-2 with TRBJ2-3; D gene uncertain. CDR1 is SGHTA and CDR2 is FQGNSA in the germline V gene. The CDR3 totals 15 residues. V lost 1 base and J 0 bases, leaving 8 bases between the germline ends. CDR3 sequence reads: CASSLDSPSTDTQYF. The CDR3 nucleotides read TGTGCCAGCAGCTTAGACAGTCCTAGCACAGATACGCAGTATTTT.

This clonotype has at least ten counts. DNA of the CDR3: TGCAGTGCTAGGGTAAGAGCGGTCGCCTACAATGAGCAGTTCTTC. Its protein product is CSARVRAVAYNEQFF. The rearrangement uses TRBV20-1 and TRBJ2-1; D possibly corresponds to TRBD2 (5 bases). The CDR3 is 15 residues long. Germline V gene sequence: CDR1 DFQATT, CDR2 SNEGSKA (reference sequence). The germline V and J ends were trimmed by 3 bases and 2 bases, with 14 bases remaining between them.

This clonotype was counted ten times or more. V usage is TRBV19 and J usage is TRBJ2-5, with 13 nucleotides matching TRBD2. V shed 3 bases, J shed 1 base, and the junction held 20 bases outside the gene matches. The length of the CDR3 is 22 residues. The germline gives CDR1 LNHDA, CDR2 SQIVND (reference sequence). In DNA form, the CDR3 reads TGTGCCAGTAGTATCTTTCCCTCAGGACTAGCGGGAGCGTGGAGGACCCAAGAGACCCAGTACTTC. Residues: CASSIFPSGLAGAWRTQETQYF.

J is TRBJ2-2 and V is TRBV30; possible D gene TRBD2, 6 bases. This CDR3 has 14 amino acids. V lost 3 bases and J lost 2, with 10 bases in between. CDR1 is GTSNPN, CDR2 SVGIG, per germline (reference sequence). The CDR3, as DNA: TGTGCCTGGAGCACTAGCCTCAACACCGGGGAGCTGTTTTTT. Translating it yields CAWSTSLNTGELFF.

The table lists this clonotype with many counts. V is TRBV7-2 and J is TRBJ1-2, with unresolved D. The CDR3 has 12 amino acids. Per germline, CDR1 SGHTA and CDR2 FQGNSA. Deletions cut 5 bases from V and 6 bases from J, with 10 bases between. CDR3 in DNA: TGTGCCAGCAGCACCTACAGCGATGGCTACACCTTC. Encoded protein: CASSTYSDGYTF.